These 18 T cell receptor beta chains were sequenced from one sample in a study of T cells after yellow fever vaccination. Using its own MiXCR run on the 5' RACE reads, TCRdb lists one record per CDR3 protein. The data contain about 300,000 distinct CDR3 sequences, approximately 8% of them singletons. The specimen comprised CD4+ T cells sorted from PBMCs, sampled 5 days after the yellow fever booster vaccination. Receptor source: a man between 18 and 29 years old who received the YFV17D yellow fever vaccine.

In DNA form, the CDR3 reads TGTGCCATCAGTGAGGGCGGGGAGGGCTCCCGCGAGCAGTACTTC. Its translation: CAISEGGEGSREQYF. The J gene is TRBJ2-7, the V gene TRBV10-3, with 7 bases lining up with TRBD2. The CDR3 runs 15 residues. J was trimmed by 6 bases and V by 2 bases; bases with no gene match: 10. Germline V lookup: CDR1 ENHRY, CDR2 SYGVKD.

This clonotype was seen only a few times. The CDR3 DNA reads as TGTGCCAGCAGTTTCTCAGGGGAGACCTACGAGCAGTACTTC. This sequence encodes CASSFSGETYEQYF. The rearrangement links TRBV6-5 to TRBJ2-7; D perhaps matches TRBD1 (6 bases). There are 14 residues in the CDR3. The V end was cut by 4 bases, the J end by 2 bases, with 12 bases between. Germline-derived CDR1 and CDR2 are MNHEY and SVGAGI.

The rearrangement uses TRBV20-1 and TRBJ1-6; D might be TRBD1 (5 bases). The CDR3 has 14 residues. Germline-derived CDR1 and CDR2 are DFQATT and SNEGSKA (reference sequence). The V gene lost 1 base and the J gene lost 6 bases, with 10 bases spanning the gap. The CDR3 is CSARVSGSNSPLHF. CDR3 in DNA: TGCAGTGCTAGAGTTTCAGGGAGTAATTCACCCCTCCACTTT.

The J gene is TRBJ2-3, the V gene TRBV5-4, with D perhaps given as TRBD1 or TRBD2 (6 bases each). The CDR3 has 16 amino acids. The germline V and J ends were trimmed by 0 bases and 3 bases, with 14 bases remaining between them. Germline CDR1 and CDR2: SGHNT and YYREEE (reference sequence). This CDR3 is CASSLAMGGQTDTQYF. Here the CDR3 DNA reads TGTGCCAGCAGCTTGGCGATGGGGGGCCAGACAGATACGCAGTATTTT.

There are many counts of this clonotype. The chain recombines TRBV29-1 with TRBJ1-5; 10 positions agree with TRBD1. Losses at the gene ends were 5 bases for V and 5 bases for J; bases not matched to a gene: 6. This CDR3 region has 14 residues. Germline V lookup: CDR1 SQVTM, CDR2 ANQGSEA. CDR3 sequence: CSVTGTGVDQPQHF. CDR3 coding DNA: TGCAGCGTTACCGGGACAGGGGTCGATCAGCCCCAGCATTTT.

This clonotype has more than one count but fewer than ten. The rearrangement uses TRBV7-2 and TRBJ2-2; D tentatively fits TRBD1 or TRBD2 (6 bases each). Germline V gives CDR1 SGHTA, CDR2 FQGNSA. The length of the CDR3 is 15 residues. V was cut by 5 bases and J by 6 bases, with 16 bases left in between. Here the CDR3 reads CASSRPWGAAGELFF. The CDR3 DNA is TGTGCCAGCAGCCGACCGTGGGGGGCCGCCGGGGAGCTGTTTTTT.

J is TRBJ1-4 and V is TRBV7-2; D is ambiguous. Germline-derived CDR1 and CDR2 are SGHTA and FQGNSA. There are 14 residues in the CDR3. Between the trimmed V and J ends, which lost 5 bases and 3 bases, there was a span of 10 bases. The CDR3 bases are TGTGCCAGCAGCCCCCGGTGGTCTAATGAAAAACTGTTTTTT. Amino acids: CASSPRWSNEKLFF.

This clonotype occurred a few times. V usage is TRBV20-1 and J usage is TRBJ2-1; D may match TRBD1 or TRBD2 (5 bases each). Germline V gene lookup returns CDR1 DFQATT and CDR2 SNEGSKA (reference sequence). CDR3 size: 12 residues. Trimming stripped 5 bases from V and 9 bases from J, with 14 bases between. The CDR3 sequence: CSAWTGGGEQFF. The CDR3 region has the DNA TGCAGTGCTTGGACGGGTGGGGGTGAGCAGTTCTTC.

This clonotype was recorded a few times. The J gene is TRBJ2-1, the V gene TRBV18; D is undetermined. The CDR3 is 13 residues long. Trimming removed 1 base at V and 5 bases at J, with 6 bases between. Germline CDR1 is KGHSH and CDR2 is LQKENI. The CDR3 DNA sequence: TGTGCCAGCTCACCACTGCCAGACAATGAGCAGTTCTTC. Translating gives CASSPLPDNEQFF. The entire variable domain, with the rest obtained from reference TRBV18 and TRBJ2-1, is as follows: NAGVMQNPRHLVRRRGQEARLRCSPMKGHSHVYWYRQLPEEGLKFMVYLQKENIIDESGMPKERFSAEFPKEGPSILRIQQVVRGDSAAYFCASSPLPDNEQFFGPGTRLTVL.

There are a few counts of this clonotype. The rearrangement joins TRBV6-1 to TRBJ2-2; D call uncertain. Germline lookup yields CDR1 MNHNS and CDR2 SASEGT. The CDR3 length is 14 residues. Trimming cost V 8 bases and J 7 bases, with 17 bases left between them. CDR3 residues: CASGLVFGDGELFF. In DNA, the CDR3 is TGTGCCAGCGGGCTAGTTTTTGGGGACGGGGAGCTGTTTTTT.

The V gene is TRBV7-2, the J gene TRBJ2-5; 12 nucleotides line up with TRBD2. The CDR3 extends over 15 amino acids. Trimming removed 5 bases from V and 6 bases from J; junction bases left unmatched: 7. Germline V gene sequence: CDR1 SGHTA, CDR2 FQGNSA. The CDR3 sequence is CASSPRLAGAKTQYF. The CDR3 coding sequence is TGTGCCAGCAGCCCTCGACTAGCGGGAGCCAAGACCCAGTACTTC. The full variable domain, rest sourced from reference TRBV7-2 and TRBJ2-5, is GAGVSQSPSNKVTEKGKDVELRCDPISGHTALYWYRQSLGQGLEFLIYFQGNSAPDKSGLPSDRFSAERTGGSVSTLTIQRTQQEDSAVYLCASSPRLAGAKTQYFGPGTRLLVL.

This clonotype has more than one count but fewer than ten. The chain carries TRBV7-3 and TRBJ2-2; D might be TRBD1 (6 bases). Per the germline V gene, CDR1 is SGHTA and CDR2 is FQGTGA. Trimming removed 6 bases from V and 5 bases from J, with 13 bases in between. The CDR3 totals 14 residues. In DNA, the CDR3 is TGTGCCAGCAGAGCTACAGGGTCAACCGGGGAGCTGTTTTTT. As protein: CASRATGSTGELFF.

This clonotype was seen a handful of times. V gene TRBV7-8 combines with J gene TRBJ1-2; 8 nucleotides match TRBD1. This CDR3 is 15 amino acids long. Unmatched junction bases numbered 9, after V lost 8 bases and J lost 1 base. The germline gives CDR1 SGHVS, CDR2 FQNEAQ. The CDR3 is CASRGQGPRNYGYTF. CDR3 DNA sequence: TGTGCCAGCCGTGGACAGGGACCTCGTAACTATGGCTACACCTTC.

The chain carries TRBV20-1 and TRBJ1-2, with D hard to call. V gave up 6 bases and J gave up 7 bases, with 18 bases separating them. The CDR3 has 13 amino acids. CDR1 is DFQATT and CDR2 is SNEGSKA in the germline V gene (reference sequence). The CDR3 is CSAPLPREGGYTF. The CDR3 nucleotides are TGCAGTGCCCCTCTCCCCCGGGAGGGTGGCTACACCTTC.

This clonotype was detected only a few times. The chain's CDR3 is CASSLIMRGTGRTYEQYV. In nucleotides, the CDR3 is TGTGCCAGCAGCTTAATTATGCGCGGGACAGGGAGGACCTACGAGCAGTACGTC. The V and J genes are TRBV7-8 and TRBJ2-7; 9 bases are shared with TRBD1. V shed 2 bases, J shed 2 bases, and the junction held 13 bases outside the gene matches. The CDR3 runs 18 residues. CDR1 and CDR2 (germline): SGHVS, FQNEAQ.

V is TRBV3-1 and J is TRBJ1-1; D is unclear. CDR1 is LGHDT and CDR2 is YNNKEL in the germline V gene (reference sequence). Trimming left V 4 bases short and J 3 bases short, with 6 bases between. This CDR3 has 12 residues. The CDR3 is CASSRWDTEAFF. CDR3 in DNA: TGTGCCAGCAGCCGGTGGGACACTGAAGCTTTCTTT.

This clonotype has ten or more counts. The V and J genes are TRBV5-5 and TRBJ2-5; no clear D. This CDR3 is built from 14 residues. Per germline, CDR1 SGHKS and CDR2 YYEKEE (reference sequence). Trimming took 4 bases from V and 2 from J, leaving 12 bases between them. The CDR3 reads CASSASGSQETQYF. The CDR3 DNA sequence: TGTGCCAGCAGCGCATCAGGATCACAAGAGACCCAGTACTTC.

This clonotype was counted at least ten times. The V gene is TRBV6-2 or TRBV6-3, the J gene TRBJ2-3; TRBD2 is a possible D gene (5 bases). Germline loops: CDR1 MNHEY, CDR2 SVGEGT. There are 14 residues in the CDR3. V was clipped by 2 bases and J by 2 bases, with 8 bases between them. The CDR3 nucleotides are TGTGCCAGCAGTTACAGCCGGGACACAGATACGCAGTATTTT. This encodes CASSYSRDTDTQYF.